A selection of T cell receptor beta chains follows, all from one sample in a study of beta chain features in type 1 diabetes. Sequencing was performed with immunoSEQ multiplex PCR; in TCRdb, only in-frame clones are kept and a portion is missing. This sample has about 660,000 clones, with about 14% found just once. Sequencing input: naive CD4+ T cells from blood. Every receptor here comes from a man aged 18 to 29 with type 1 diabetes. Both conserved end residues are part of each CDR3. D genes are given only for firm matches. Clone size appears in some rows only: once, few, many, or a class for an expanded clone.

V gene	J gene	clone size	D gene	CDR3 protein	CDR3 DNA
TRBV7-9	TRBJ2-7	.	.	CASSFGEISYEQYF	TGTGCCAGCAGCTTCGGGGAGATCTCCTACGAGCAGTACTTC
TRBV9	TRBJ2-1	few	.	CASSVGLANNEQFF	TGTGCCAGCAGCGTAGGGCTAGCTAACAATGAGCAGTTCTTC
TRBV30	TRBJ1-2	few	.	CAWRPGPANYGYTF	TGTGCCTGGAGACCAGGGCCCGCTAACTATGGCTACACCTTC
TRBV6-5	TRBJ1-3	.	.	CASRGSGNTIYF	TGTGCCAGCAGGGGCTCAGGAAACACCATATATTTT
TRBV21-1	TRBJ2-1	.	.	CASSAPTGPSPYNEQFF	TGTGCCAGCAGCGCCCCGACAGGGCCCTCTCCCTACAATGAGCAGTTCTTC
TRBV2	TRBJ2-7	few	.	CASSESAGFSYEQYF	TGTGCCAGCAGTGAAAGTGCGGGTTTCTCCTACGAGCAGTACTTC
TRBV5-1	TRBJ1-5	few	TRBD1	CASSAGTGGNQPQHF	TGCGCCAGCAGCGCCGGGACAGGGGGCAATCAGCCCCAGCATTTT
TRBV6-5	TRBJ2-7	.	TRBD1	CASSSGQSSYEQYF	TGTGCCAGCAGTTCGGGACAGAGTTCCTACGAGCAGTACTTC
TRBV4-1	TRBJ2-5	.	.	CASSQDWRSKGETQYF	TGCGCCAGCAGCCAAGACTGGCGGTCGAAGGGAGAGACCCAGTACTTC
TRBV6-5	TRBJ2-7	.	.	CASSVQHTYEQYF	TGTGCCAGCAGTGTCCAGCACACCTACGAGCAGTACTTC
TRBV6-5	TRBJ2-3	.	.	CASSYELVTDTQYF	TGTGCCAGCAGTTACGAGCTAGTCACAGATACGCAGTATTTT
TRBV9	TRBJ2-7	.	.	CASSAQQLASSYEQYF	TGTGCCAGCAGCGCACAACAACTCGCTAGCTCCTACGAGCAGTACTTC
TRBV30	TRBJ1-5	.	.	CAWSGGLSNQPQHF	TGTGCCTGGAGTGGGGGGCTGAGCAATCAGCCCCAGCATTTT
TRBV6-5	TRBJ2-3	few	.	CASSEAGIPQYF	TGTGCCAGCAGTGAAGCGGGCATACCGCAGTATTTT
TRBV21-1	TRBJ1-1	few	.	CASSKAADRENTEAFF	TGTGCCAGCAGCAAAGCCGCGGACAGGGAGAACACTGAAGCTTTCTTT
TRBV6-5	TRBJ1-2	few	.	CASSTNRVGYTF	TGTGCCAGCAGTACAAACAGGGTCGGCTACACCTTC
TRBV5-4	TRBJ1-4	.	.	CASSSGQLNEKLFF	TGTGCCAGCAGCTCGGGACAACTTAATGAAAAACTGTTTTTT
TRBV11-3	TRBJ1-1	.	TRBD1	CASKKGQGNTEAFF	TGTGCCAGCAAAAAGGGACAGGGGAACACTGAAGCTTTCTTT
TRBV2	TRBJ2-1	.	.	CASMLVRAGGEQFF	TGTGCCAGCATGTTAGTGCGGGCCGGGGGTGAGCAGTTCTTC
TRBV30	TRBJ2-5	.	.	CAWSVDRPTETQYF	TGTGCCTGGAGTGTAGACAGACCGACGGAGACCCAGTACTTC
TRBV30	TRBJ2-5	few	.	CAWSEGQKTQYF	TGTGCCTGGAGTGAAGGGCAAAAGACCCAGTACTTC
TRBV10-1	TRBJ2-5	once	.	CASSTGPEETQYF	TGCGCCAGCAGTACCGGGCCTGAAGAGACCCAGTACTTC
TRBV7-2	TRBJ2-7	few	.	CASSLVFGRDSYEQYF	TGTGCCAGCAGCTTAGTATTTGGCCGAGACTCCTACGAGCAGTACTTC
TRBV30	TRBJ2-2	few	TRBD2	CAWTPLSGRLTGELFF	TGTGCCTGGACCCCGCTTAGCGGGAGGTTAACCGGGGAGCTGTTTTTT
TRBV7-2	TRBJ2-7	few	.	CASSLGPGARYEQYF	TGTGCCAGCAGCTTAGGCCCAGGGGCGCGCTACGAGCAGTACTTC
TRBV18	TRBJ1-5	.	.	CASSPTEGGNQPQHF	TGTGCCAGCTCACCAACAGAAGGCGGCAATCAGCCCCAGCATTTT
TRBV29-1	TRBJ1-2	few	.	CSASRQTYGYTF	TGCAGCGCTTCCCGACAGACCTATGGCTACACCTTC
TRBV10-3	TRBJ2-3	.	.	CAISESRDTQYF	TGTGCCATCAGTGAGTCGAGAGATACGCAGTATTTT
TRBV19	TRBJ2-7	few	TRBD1	CASSTGQGNYEQYF	TGTGCCAGTAGTACCGGACAGGGAAACTACGAGCAGTACTTC
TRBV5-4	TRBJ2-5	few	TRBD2	CASSLMAGVQETQYF	TGTGCCAGCAGCTTGATGGCGGGAGTACAAGAGACCCAGTACTTC
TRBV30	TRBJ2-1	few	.	CAWKVSEQFF	TGTGCCTGGAAGGTATCTGAGCAGTTCTTC
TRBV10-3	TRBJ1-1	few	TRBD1	CAISRQGSDLIF	TGTGCCATCAGTAGACAGGGGTCCGACCTGATCTTT
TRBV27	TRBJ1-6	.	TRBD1	CASGHTGTGHSPLHF	TGTGCCAGCGGCCACACCGGGACAGGGCATTCACCCCTCCACTTT
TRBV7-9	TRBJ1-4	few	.	CASSPQPGTEKLFF	TGTGCCAGCAGCCCACAGCCGGGAACTGAAAAACTGTTTTTT
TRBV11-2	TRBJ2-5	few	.	CASRFPGPRETQYF	TGTGCCAGCAGGTTCCCGGGACCCAGGGAGACCCAGTACTTC
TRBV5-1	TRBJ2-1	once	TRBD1	CASSKDRDYNEQFF	TGCGCCAGCAGCAAGGACAGGGATTACAATGAGCAGTTCTTC
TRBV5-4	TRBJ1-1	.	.	CASSFGQVNTEAFF	TGTGCCAGCAGCTTCGGCCAGGTGAACACTGAAGCTTTCTTT
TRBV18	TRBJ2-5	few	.	CASSPRRETQYF	TGTGCCAGCTCACCCCGGCGGGAGACCCAGTACTTC
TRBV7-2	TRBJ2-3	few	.	CASSISRDTQYF	TGTGCCAGCAGCATCTCCAGGGATACGCAGTATTTT
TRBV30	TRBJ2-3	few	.	CAQDMGVRTDTQYF	TGTGCCCAGGATATGGGGGTACGGACAGATACGCAGTATTTT
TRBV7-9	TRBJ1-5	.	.	CASSLDQENPQHF	TGTGCCAGCAGCTTAGATCAGGAGAATCCCCAGCATTTT
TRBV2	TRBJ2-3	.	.	CASSEGLSTQYF	TGTGCCAGCAGTGAAGGCTTATCTACGCAGTATTTT
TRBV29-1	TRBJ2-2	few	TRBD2	CSVASGTSGTGELFF	TGCAGCGTTGCCTCCGGGACTAGCGGCACCGGGGAGCTGTTTTTT
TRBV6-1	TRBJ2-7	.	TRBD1	CASSRGQAYEQYF	TGTGCCAGCAGTCGAGGACAGGCCTACGAGCAGTACTTC
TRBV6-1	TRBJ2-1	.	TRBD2	CASSGGSSYNEQFF	TGTGCCAGTTCAGGCGGGAGCTCCTACAATGAGCAGTTCTTC
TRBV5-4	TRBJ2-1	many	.	CASSFSRTAQFF	TGTGCCAGCAGCTTTTCTCGGACAGCGCAGTTCTTC
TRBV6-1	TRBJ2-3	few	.	CASSLRDTQYF	TGTGCCAGCAGTCTACGAGATACGCAGTATTTT
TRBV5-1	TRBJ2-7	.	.	CASSFSGGLSYEQYF	TGCGCCAGCAGCTTTTCCGGGGGGCTCTCCTACGAGCAGTACTTC
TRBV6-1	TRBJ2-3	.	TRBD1	CASTGTGSDTQYF	TGTGCCAGCACCGGGACAGGGTCAGATACGCAGTATTTT
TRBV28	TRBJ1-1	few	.	CAVKAANTEAFF	TGTGCCGTTAAGGCAGCGAACACTGAAGCTTTCTTT
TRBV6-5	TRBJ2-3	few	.	CASSSWTTHTQYF	TGTGCCAGCAGTTCATGGACTACCCATACGCAGTATTTT
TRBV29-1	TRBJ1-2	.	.	CSAGGAGTNYGYTF	TGCAGCGCCGGAGGAGCAGGGACCAACTATGGCTACACCTTC